This T cell receptor (beta chain) was sequenced in a study of T cell changes during pregnancy in multiple sclerosis (dated by TCRdb to the late 2010s). At the level of the whole study: The study examined how the T cell repertoire changed over the course of pregnancy in women with multiple sclerosis.

The library was generated by the immunoSEQ multiplex PCR assay. What TCRdb holds here is the immuneACCESS table cut down to in-frame rearrangements. Part of the clones is not present; checked against another copy, under half of the missing clones reflect an unresolved V gene, and the others are unexplained. The sample data list some 80,000 clones, and more than 80% of these were observed just once. The top ten constitute 0.7% to 0.9% of the sample. Concerning this clone itself: Its antigen specificity is not known. The input lacks base qualities; no much larger clone sits a single base away.

CDR3 length: 16 amino acids, cysteine to phenylalanine. The retained sequence is limited to the CDR3, 48 bases, with the frame set at the first base. From V the trimming removes 4 bases and from J it removes 3 bases, while the gene matches leave 9 bases of the junction unaccounted for. For CDR1 and CDR2, the germline V gene lists SGDLS and YYNGEE. The receptor was isolated from a female donor in good health, enrolled as a control in a pregnancy study. The chain is made from TRBV9 and TRBJ2-7, with 11 middle bases fitting TRBD2. Here the sequenced sample was peripheral blood, taken in the first trimester of pregnancy. DNA sequence: TGTGCCAGCAGCCCCCGTAGCGGGAGGGGTGACTACGAGCAGTACTTC. Its protein product is CASSPRSGRGDYEQYF.